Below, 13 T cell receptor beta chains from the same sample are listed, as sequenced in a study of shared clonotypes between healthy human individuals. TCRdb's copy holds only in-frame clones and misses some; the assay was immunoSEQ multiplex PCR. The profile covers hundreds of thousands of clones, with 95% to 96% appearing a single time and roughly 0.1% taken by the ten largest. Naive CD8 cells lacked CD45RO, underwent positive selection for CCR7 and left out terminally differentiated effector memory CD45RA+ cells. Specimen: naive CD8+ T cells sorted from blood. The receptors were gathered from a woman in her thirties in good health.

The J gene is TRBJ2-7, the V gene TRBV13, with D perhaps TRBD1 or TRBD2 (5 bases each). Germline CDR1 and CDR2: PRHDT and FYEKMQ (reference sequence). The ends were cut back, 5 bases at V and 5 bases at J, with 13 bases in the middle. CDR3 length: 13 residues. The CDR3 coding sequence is TGTGCCAGCAGCCAGGGCCCTAGCAACGAGCAGTACTTC. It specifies CASSQGPSNEQYF.

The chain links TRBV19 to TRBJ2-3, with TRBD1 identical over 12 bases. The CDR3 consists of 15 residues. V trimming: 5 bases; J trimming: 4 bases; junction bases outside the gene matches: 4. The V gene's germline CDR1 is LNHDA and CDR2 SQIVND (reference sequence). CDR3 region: CASSDRDRGPDTQYF. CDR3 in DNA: TGTGCCAGTAGTGACCGGGACAGGGGGCCAGATACGCAGTATTTT.

The chain's CDR3 is CASSSTGTDNPYEQYF. DNA for the CDR3: TGTGCCAGCAGTTCGACCGGGACAGACAACCCCTACGAGCAGTACTTC. V usage is TRBV27 and J usage is TRBJ2-5, with TRBD1 matching over 7 bases. The J call may be in error: the DNA end matches TRBJ2-7 better. This CDR3 has 16 residues. Germline CDR1 and CDR2: MNHEY and SMNVEV (reference sequence).

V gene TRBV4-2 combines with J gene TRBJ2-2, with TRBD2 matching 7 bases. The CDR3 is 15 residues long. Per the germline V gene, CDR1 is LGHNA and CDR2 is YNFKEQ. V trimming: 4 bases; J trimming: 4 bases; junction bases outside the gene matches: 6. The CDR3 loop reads CASSLAGESTGELFF. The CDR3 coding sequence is TGTGCCAGCAGCCTGGCGGGAGAGTCCACCGGGGAGCTGTTTTTT.

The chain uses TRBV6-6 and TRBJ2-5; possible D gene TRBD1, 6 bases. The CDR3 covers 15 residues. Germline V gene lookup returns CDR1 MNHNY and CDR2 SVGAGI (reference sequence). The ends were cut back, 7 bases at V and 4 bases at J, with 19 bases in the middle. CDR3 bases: TGTGCCAGCAACATGATGGACAGACATTCAGAGACCCAGTACTTC. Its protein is CASNMMDRHSETQYF.

As DNA, the CDR3 is TGTGCCAGTAGCTTTATTTTAGCGGGAGAAGACAATGAGCAGTTCTTC. Its protein is CASSFILAGEDNEQFF. This sequence joins TRBV19 and TRBJ2-1; 9 bases are a match to TRBD2. In germline, CDR1 is LNHDA, CDR2 SQIVND (reference sequence). The CDR3 is 16 amino acids. The junction had 11 bases not matched to a gene; V was cut back by 6 bases and J by 5 bases.

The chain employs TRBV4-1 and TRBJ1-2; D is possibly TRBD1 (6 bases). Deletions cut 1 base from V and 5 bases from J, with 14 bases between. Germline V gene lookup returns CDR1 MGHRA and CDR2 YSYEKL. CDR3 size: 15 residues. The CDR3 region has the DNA TGCGCCAGCAGCCAAGGGAGCGACAGGCCGTATGGCTACACCTTC. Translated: CASSQGSDRPYGYTF.

The CDR3 sequence is CASSLVRGTQPQHF. CDR3 sequence (DNA): TGTGCCAGCAGCTTGGTTCGGGGGACTCAGCCCCAGCATTTT. The chain recombines TRBV5-8 with TRBJ1-5; D is possibly TRBD1 (5 bases). The germline V gene has CDR1 SGHTS and CDR2 YDEGEE. This CDR3 is 14 amino acids long. V dropped 0 bases and J dropped 6 bases, with 10 bases sitting between them.

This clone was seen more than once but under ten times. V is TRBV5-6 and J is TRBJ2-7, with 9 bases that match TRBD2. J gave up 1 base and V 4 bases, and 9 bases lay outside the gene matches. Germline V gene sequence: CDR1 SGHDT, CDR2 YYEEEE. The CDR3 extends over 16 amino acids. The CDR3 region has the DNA TGTGCCAGCAGCCATTCCGGGACTAGCTTTTCCTACGAGCAGTACTTC. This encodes CASSHSGTSFSYEQYF.

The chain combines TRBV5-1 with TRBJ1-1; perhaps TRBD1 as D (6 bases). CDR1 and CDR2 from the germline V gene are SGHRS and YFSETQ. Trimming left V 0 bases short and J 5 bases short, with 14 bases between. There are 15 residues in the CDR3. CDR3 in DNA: TGCGCCAGCAGCTTGGCCCTGGGGGCCAAGACTGAAGCTTTCTTT. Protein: CASSLALGAKTEAFF.

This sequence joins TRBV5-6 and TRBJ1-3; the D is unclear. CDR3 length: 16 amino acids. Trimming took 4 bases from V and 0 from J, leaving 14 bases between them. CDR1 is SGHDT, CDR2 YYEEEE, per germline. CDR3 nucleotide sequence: TGTGCCAGCAGCACGTGGACGTTCGACTCTGGAAACACCATATATTTT. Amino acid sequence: CASSTWTFDSGNTIYF.

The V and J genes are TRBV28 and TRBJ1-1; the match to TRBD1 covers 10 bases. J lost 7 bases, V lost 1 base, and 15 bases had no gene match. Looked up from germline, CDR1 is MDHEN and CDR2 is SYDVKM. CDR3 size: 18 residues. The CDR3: CASSLSLGGPGQGFEAFF. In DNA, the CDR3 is TGTGCCAGCAGTTTATCCCTGGGGGGCCCGGGACAGGGGTTTGAAGCTTTCTTT.

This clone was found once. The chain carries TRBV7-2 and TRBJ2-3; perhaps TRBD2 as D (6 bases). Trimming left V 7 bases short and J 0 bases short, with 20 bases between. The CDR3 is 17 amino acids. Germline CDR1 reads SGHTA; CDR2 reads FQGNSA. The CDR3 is CASTKGWRAPSTDTQYF. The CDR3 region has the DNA TGTGCCAGCACCAAGGGTTGGAGGGCGCCTAGCACAGATACGCAGTATTTT. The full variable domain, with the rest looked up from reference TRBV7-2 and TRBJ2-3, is GAGVSQSPSNKVTEKGKDVELRCDPISGHTALYWYRQSLGQGLEFLIYFQGNSAPDKSGLPSDRFSAERTGGSVSTLTIQRTQQEDSAVYLCASTKGWRAPSTDTQYFGPGTRLTVL.